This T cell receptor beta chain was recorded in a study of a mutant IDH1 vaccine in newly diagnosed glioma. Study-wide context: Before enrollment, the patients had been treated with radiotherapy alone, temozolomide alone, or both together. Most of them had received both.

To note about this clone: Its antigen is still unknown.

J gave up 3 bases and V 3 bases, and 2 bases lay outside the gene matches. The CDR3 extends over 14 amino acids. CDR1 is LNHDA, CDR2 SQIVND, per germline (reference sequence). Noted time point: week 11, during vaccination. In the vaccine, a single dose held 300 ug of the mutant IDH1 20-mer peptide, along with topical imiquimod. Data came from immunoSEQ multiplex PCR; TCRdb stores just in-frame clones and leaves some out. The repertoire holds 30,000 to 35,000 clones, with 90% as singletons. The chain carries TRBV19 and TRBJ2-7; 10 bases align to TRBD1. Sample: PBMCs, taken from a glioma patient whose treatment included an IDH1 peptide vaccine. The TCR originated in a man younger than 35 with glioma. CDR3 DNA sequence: TGTGCCAGTAGTATTGGACAGGGGGTCTACGAGCAGTACTTC. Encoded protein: CASSIGQGVYEQYF. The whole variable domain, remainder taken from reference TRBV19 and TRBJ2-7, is DGGITQSPKYLFRKEGQNVTLSCEQNLNHDAMYWYRQDPGQGLRLIYYSQIVNDFQKGDIAEGYSVSREKKESFPLTVTSAQKNPTAFYLCASSIGQGVYEQYFGPGTRLTVT.